Described below is a single TCR beta chain sequence and its context. Its antigen is not known. After removal of 6 bases from V and 0 bases from J, the junction contained 13 bases not matched to a gene. CDR1 is LNHDA and CDR2 is SQIVND in the germline V gene (reference sequence). CDR3 size: 20 residues. These data come from a study of cytomegalovirus exposure and HLA in healthy donors. Study outcomes and limitations: In a later analysis, TCR beta V- and J-gene trimming was associated with a missense DCLRE1C variant. As was reported, the HLA-A and HLA-B alleles of most subjects were accurately predicted from TCR beta sequences.

A multiplex PCR was run with 60 Vbeta primers and 13 Jbeta primers. Generated by immunoSEQ multiplex PCR, the TCRdb table keeps only in-frame clones and is missing some. The repertoire holds roughly 150,000 clones, with roughly 84% as singletons. This TCR derives from a boy under 10 years old in good health and CMV-seronegative. Material for sequencing was PBMCs. The rearrangement uses TRBV19 and TRBJ2-2, with TRBD2 identical over 13 bases. The CDR3 nucleotides are TGTGCCAGTAGAGTTTCTCCTAGGGGACTAGCGGGATCGAACACCGGGGAGCTGTTTTTT. Its translation: CASRVSPRGLAGSNTGELFF.